The 24 T cell receptor beta chains listed next were all sequenced from one sample in a study of OX40 agonist ivuxolimab in advanced cancers. The protocol was immunoSEQ multiplex PCR, while the TCRdb copy is restricted to in-frame clones and leaves out a portion. The sample lists 75,000 to 100,000 clones, 89% occurring once. The sequencing used CD4+ or CD8+ T cells sorted from blood, collected in a trial of the OX40 agonist ivuxolimab. These receptors were obtained from an adult with an advanced solid tumor such as melanoma, head and neck, liver or kidney cancer.

The genes are TRBV9 and TRBJ2-3, with 10 bases lining up with TRBD2. The germline gives CDR1 SGDLS, CDR2 YYNGEE. J gave up 2 bases and V 4 bases, and 10 bases lay outside the gene matches. The CDR3 has 17 amino acids. The CDR3 sequence: CASSKFPGTSDTDTQYF. Written as DNA, the CDR3 is TGTGCCAGCAGCAAATTCCCCGGGACTAGCGACACAGATACGCAGTATTTT.

The chain carries TRBV7-2 and TRBJ2-1; a possible D gene is TRBD1 (5 bases). CDR1 SGHTA and CDR2 FQGNSA come from the germline V gene. Between the trimmed V and J ends, which lost 1 base and 0 bases, there was a span of 10 bases. The CDR3 covers 16 residues. CDR3: CASSLDGHVSYNEQFF. Written as DNA, the CDR3 is TGTGCCAGCAGCTTAGATGGACACGTCTCCTACAATGAGCAGTTCTTC.

This chain uses TRBV7-6 with TRBJ2-1; no reliable D call. V was clipped by 5 bases and J by 3 bases, with 11 bases between them. Germline V lookup: CDR1 SGHVS, CDR2 FNYEAQ. The CDR3 consists of 14 residues. The CDR3 region is CASSIDAGYNEQFF. The CDR3 nucleotides read TGTGCCAGCAGCATCGACGCAGGCTACAATGAGCAGTTCTTC.

This chain links TRBV5-8 with TRBJ1-2; D unresolved. The CDR3 covers 13 residues. Germline assignment: CDR1 SGHTS and CDR2 YDEGEE. Trimming took 0 bases from V and 4 from J, leaving 7 bases between them. The CDR3 here is CASSLEQLYGYTF. DNA for the CDR3: TGTGCCAGCAGCTTGGAACAGCTCTATGGCTACACCTTC.

V gene TRBV9 combines with J gene TRBJ1-4; D is unresolved. V gave up 0 bases and J gave up 5 bases, with 5 bases separating them. The CDR3 totals 13 residues. Germline CDR1 SGDLS, CDR2 YYNGEE. CDR3 protein: CASSVGGNEKLFF. In nucleotides, the CDR3 is TGTGCCAGCAGCGTAGGCGGGAATGAAAAACTGTTTTTT.

This chain uses TRBV9 with TRBJ2-1; TRBD1 matches at 8 bases. CDR1 SGDLS and CDR2 YYNGEE come from the germline V gene. The CDR3 has 18 amino acids. After removal of 0 bases from V and 8 bases from J, the junction contained 16 bases not matched to a gene. This CDR3 is CASSVVPRPGQGLDEQFF. In DNA, the CDR3 is TGTGCCAGCAGCGTAGTGCCCCGTCCCGGACAGGGTTTGGATGAGCAGTTCTTC.

J is TRBJ2-1 and V is TRBV18; TRBD2 might be the D (7 bases). The CDR3 has 15 amino acids. The germline gives CDR1 KGHSH, CDR2 LQKENI. V was cut by 6 bases and J by 3 bases, with 15 bases left in between. The CDR3 coding sequence is TGTGCCAGCTCCTCGGGGGGCGGGAACTACAATGAGCAGTTCTTC. Its translation: CASSSGGGNYNEQFF.

The gene calls are TRBV2 and TRBJ2-2; 9 nucleotides match TRBD2. With V trimmed by 4 bases and J by 2 bases, 5 bases remained unmatched. Germline loops: CDR1 SNHLY, CDR2 FYNNEI. The length of the CDR3 is 16 residues. CDR3 nucleotide sequence: TGTGCCAGCAGTGTGGTGCGGGGGGGTAACACCGGGGAGCTGTTTTTT. It codes for CASSVVRGGNTGELFF.

This clone came up once. The chain recombines TRBV6-1 with TRBJ1-1; unclear D gene. V was clipped by 7 bases and J by 5 bases, with 11 bases between them. This CDR3 has 12 amino acids. Germline CDR1 is MNHNS and CDR2 is SASEGT. In DNA form, the CDR3 reads TGTGCCAGCACCGTCACAGTAACTGAAGCTTTCTTT. The encoded protein is CASTVTVTEAFF.

The chain carries TRBV7-9 and TRBJ2-5; no definite D call. The CDR3 consists of 12 residues. V lost 5 bases and J lost 2, with 6 bases in between. Looked up from germline, CDR1 is SEHNR and CDR2 is FQNEAQ (reference sequence). CDR3 in amino acids: CASSTLQETQYF. The DNA of the CDR3 is TGTGCCAGCAGCACATTACAAGAGACCCAGTACTTC.

The V and J genes are TRBV5-1 and TRBJ2-1; TRBD1 might be the D (5 bases). Germline CDR1 is SGHRS and CDR2 is YFSETQ. CDR3 length equals 15 residues. Trimming pared 0 bases from V and 0 bases from J, leaving 7 bases between. The CDR3 coding sequence is TGCGCCAGCAGCTTGGGGACACCCTCCTACAATGAGCAGTTCTTC. This sequence encodes CASSLGTPSYNEQFF.

The rearrangement joins TRBV2 to TRBJ2-7, with D possibly being TRBD2 (7 bases). Germline loops: CDR1 SNHLY, CDR2 FYNNEI. Trimming took off 11 bases at V and 0 bases at J, with 17 bases between the two ends. The CDR3 runs 14 residues. The CDR3 DNA is TGTGCCTCAAAGGGAGGGGGGCTCTCCTACGAGCAGTACTTC. Residues: CASKGGGLSYEQYF.

This clone was recorded a few times. The genes are TRBV6-1 and TRBJ2-7; D is unclear. The CDR3 sequence is 11 residues long. V was trimmed by 6 bases and J by 3 bases, leaving 6 bases between them. Germline assignment: CDR1 MNHNS and CDR2 SASEGT. Here the CDR3 reads CASSRIYEQYF. CDR3 in DNA: TGTGCCAGCAGCCGGATCTACGAGCAGTACTTC.

The chain is built from TRBV5-1 and TRBJ2-1; a possible D gene is TRBD2 (5 bases). CDR1 and CDR2 (germline): SGHRS, YFSETQ. Deletions cut 0 bases from V and 9 bases from J, with 16 bases between. This CDR3 is built from 15 residues. In nucleotides, the CDR3 is TGCGCCAGCAGCTTGGCCCTAGCTCTTGAGAGTGAGCAGTTCTTC. It translates to CASSLALALESEQFF. Supplemented by reference TRBV5-1 and TRBJ2-1, the full variable domain reads KAGVTQTPRYLIKTRGQQVTLSCSPISGHRSVSWYQQTPGQGLQFLFEYFSETQRNKGNFPGRFSGRQFSNSRSEMNVSTLELGDSALYLCASSLALALESEQFFGPGTRLTVL.

This chain joins TRBV9 and TRBJ1-1, with TRBD1 identical over 7 bases. Germline-derived CDR1 and CDR2 are SGDLS and YYNGEE. J gave up 2 bases and V 3 bases, and 7 bases lay outside the gene matches. CDR3 size: 15 residues. The CDR3 loop reads CASSGAGGVNTEAFF. CDR3 DNA sequence: TGTGCCAGCAGCGGAGCAGGGGGGGTCAACACTGAAGCTTTCTTT.

The CDR3 region has the DNA TGTGCCAGCAGCGTATCCCCAGGACGGCGCCAAGAGACCCAGTACTTC. This translates into CASSVSPGRRQETQYF. The chain links TRBV9 to TRBJ2-5; the D is unclear. This CDR3 comprises 16 residues. The germline gives CDR1 SGDLS, CDR2 YYNGEE. V was pared by 1 base and J by 1 base, with 14 bases between.

The V and J genes are TRBV29-1 and TRBJ2-7; the D gene is possibly TRBD1 (6 bases). The CDR3 has 15 amino acids. Germline assignment: CDR1 SQVTM and CDR2 ANQGSEA. The germline V and J ends were trimmed by 5 bases and 6 bases, with 23 bases remaining between them. In DNA, the CDR3 is TGCAGCGTTAGTTCTTGGGACAAAGGGCTTCGCGAGCAGTACTTC. Amino acids: CSVSSWDKGLREQYF.

J is TRBJ2-7 and V is TRBV29-1, with D uncertain. Trimming stripped 6 bases from V and 6 bases from J, with 21 bases between. This CDR3 is built from 14 residues. The germline CDR1 and CDR2 sequences are SQVTM and ANQGSEA. CDR3 amino acids: CSVLSPGLGSEQYF. The CDR3 coding sequence is TGCAGCGTCCTCTCCCCGGGCCTCGGATCCGAGCAGTACTTC.

This sequence joins TRBV6-1 and TRBJ2-3, with 10 bases lining up with TRBD1. V trimming: 10 bases; J trimming: 3 bases; junction bases outside the gene matches: 10. Germline V lookup: CDR1 MNHNS, CDR2 SASEGT. CDR3 size: 15 residues. The CDR3 DNA reads as TGTGCCATCAGCTGGGACAGGGGAGGTACAGATACGCAGTATTTT. Protein product: CAISWDRGGTDTQYF.

The CDR3 loop is CASSIGASGTRSAEGQYF. The CDR3, as DNA: TGTGCCAGTAGTATAGGAGCTAGCGGGACCCGGTCTGCAGAGGGGCAGTACTTC. This chain joins TRBV19 and TRBJ2-7; 9 bases align to TRBD2. CDR3 length: 18 amino acids. The J segment lost 9 bases and the V segment lost 1 base, leaving 19 bases of the junction unmatched. Germline CDR1 reads LNHDA; CDR2 reads SQIVND (reference sequence).

The chain uses TRBV6-1 and TRBJ2-5, with 8 bases fitting TRBD2. The V gene's germline CDR1 is MNHNS and CDR2 SASEGT. V was pared by 7 bases and J by 4 bases, with 11 bases of the junction left unmatched. The CDR3 has 15 residues. CDR3 region: CASKLSGGRVETQYF. CDR3 coding DNA: TGTGCCAGCAAGCTCTCGGGGGGGCGGGTAGAGACCCAGTACTTC.

CDR3 coding DNA: TGTGCCAGCACCAGACAGGGGATCAACGAGCAGTACTTC. Its protein product is CASTRQGINEQYF. The J gene is TRBJ2-7, the V gene TRBV6-6, with 8 nucleotides matching TRBD1. Germline V lookup: CDR1 MNHNY, CDR2 SVGAGI (reference sequence). The ends lost 7 bases at V and 5 bases at J; junction bases unmatched: 7. The CDR3 extends over 13 amino acids.

The chain uses TRBV5-5 and TRBJ1-2, with unresolved D. There are 11 residues in the CDR3. Trimming removed 10 bases at V and 8 bases at J, with 15 bases between. Germline V lookup: CDR1 SGHKS, CDR2 YYEKEE (reference sequence). CDR3 nucleotide sequence: TGTGCCTCTGGCGTAACGGCGGGCTACACCTTC. As protein: CASGVTAGYTF.

This chain joins TRBV21-1 and TRBJ1-5; the table's D call, TRBD1, was not checked against the DNA. TRBV21-1 is flagged as a pseudogene. This CDR3 comprises 16 residues. The CDR3 nucleotides are TGTGCCAGCAGCAAAAGGTATAGGACACTCTATCAGCCCCAGCATTTT. Amino acids: CASSKRYRTLYQPQHF.